Reported below is one T cell receptor (beta chain). The data were obtained in a study of CD8 T cells in Susac syndrome. After extraction with the RNeasy kit, about 0.45 to 1 ug of the RNA was reverse transcribed using random hexamers. Amplification of TCR beta CDR3 by immunoSEQ multiplex PCR spanned 54 Vbeta and 13 Jbeta. Using its own MiXCR run on the immunoSEQ multiplex PCR reads, TCRdb lists one record per CDR3 protein. The sample lists approximately 70,000 distinct CDR3 sequences, nearly 96% occurring once. Sequencing of TCR beta was performed on blood CD8+ and CD4+ T cells. The CD8+ and CD4+ T cells were isolated magnetically using a negative isolation approach, whereas the TEMRA cells were enriched by FACS. The receptor's source is a human donor with multiple sclerosis. Sequenced sample: CD4+ T cells from PBMCs.

CDR3 in DNA: TGTGCCAGCAGATTGGGACAGCCGCCCGACGAGCAGTACTTC. Its translation is CASRLGQPPDEQYF. V and J are TRBV28 and TRBJ2-7; 7 positions match TRBD1. This CDR3 spans 14 amino acids. Germline CDR1 reads MDHEN; CDR2 reads SYDVKM. V trimming: 6 bases; J trimming: 5 bases; junction bases outside the gene matches: 10.